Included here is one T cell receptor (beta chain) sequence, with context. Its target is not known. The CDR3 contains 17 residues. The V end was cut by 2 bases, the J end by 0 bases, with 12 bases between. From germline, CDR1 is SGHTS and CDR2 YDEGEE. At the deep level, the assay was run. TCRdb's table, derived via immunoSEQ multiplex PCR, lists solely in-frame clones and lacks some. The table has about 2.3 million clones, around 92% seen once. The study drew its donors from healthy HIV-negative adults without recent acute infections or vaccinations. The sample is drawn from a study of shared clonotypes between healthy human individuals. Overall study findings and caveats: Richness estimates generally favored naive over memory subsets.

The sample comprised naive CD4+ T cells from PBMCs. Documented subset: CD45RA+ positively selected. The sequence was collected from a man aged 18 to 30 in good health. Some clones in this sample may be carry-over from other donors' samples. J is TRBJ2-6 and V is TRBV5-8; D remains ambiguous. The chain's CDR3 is CASSLVFSSSGANVLTF. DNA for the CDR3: TGTGCCAGCAGCTTAGTTTTTAGCAGCTCTGGGGCCAACGTCCTGACTTTC.